The 26 T cell receptor beta chains reported below all come from one sample, sequenced in a study of cytomegalovirus exposure and HLA in healthy donors. Primers: 60 Vbeta forward and 13 Jbeta reverse. Only in-frame clones appear in the TCRdb table, and some are missing; sequencing was by immunoSEQ multiplex PCR. The sample lists under 150,000 clones, 70% to 85% occurring once. What was sequenced was PBMCs. The receptors stem from a boy younger than 18 in good health and CMV-seronegative.

The rearrangement joins TRBV19 to TRBJ1-1; D is undetermined. Looked up from germline, CDR1 is LNHDA and CDR2 is SQIVND (reference sequence). The CDR3 length is 14 residues. V was pared by 3 bases and J by 4 bases, with 12 bases between. CDR3 sequence: CASSMREVGTEAFF. CDR3 nucleotide sequence: TGTGCCAGTAGTATGCGGGAGGTGGGCACTGAAGCTTTCTTT. Full variable domain (outside the CDR3, taken from reference TRBV19 and TRBJ1-1): DGGITQSPKYLFRKEGQNVTLSCEQNLNHDAMYWYRQDPGQGLRLIYYSQIVNDFQKGDIAEGYSVSREKKESFPLTVTSAQKNPTAFYLCASSMREVGTEAFFGQGTRLTVV.

This chain joins TRBV5-1 and TRBJ2-3; 8 nucleotides match TRBD2. V shed 4 bases and J 1 base; nucleotides not matched to a gene: 2. The CDR3 totals 14 residues. Germline CDR1 and CDR2: SGHRS and YFSETQ. CDR3 in amino acids: CASSPGGGTDTQYF. DNA for the CDR3: TGCGCCAGCAGCCCCGGGGGGGGCACAGATACGCAGTATTTT.

The V and J genes are TRBV27 and TRBJ1-2; possibly TRBD1 for D (6 bases). V lost 5 bases and J lost 8, with 24 bases in between. The CDR3 runs 16 residues. Germline CDR1 is MNHEY and CDR2 is SMNVEV (reference sequence). CDR3 residues: CASSINQYGTSIGYTF. CDR3 nucleotide sequence: TGTGCCAGCAGTATCAATCAATACGGGACAAGTATAGGCTACACCTTC.

The V gene is TRBV5-4, the J gene TRBJ1-1; a weak D match, TRBD1 (5 bases). Germline lookup yields CDR1 SGHNT and CDR2 YYREEE (reference sequence). Trimming took 4 bases from V and 3 from J, leaving 10 bases between them. This CDR3 has 13 amino acids. In DNA form, the CDR3 reads TGTGCCAGCAGCCTCGACAGCGACACTGAAGCTTTCTTT. It is translated as CASSLDSDTEAFF.

The chain recombines TRBV7-9 with TRBJ1-5; D gene unclear. Germline CDR1 is SEHNR and CDR2 is FQNEAQ (reference sequence). V lost 5 bases, J lost 8 bases, and 10 bases lay in between. This CDR3 comprises 12 residues. This CDR3 is CASSQSGEPQHF. The CDR3 nucleotides read TGTGCCAGCAGCCAGAGCGGGGAGCCCCAGCATTTT.

The chain carries TRBV10-3 and TRBJ2-7, with D tentatively TRBD1 (7 bases). The CDR3 contains 13 residues. Per the germline V gene, CDR1 is ENHRY and CDR2 is SYGVKD. Trimming stripped 5 bases from V and 7 bases from J, with 15 bases between. The CDR3 loop is CAISKTGTFEQYF. CDR3 DNA sequence: TGTGCCATCAGTAAGACAGGGACTTTTGAGCAGTACTTC.

A remark on this clone: The sample carries other DNA sequences with the same CDR3. The chain has TRBV27 and TRBJ2-7, with D tentatively TRBD2 (6 bases). CDR3 length: 14 residues. V lost 6 bases, J lost 3 bases, and 15 bases lay in between. Per germline, CDR1 MNHEY and CDR2 SMNVEV (reference sequence). The CDR3 reads CASRRPGLNYEQYF. CDR3 DNA sequence: TGTGCCAGCAGGAGGCCGGGACTGAACTACGAGCAGTACTTC.

V gene TRBV7-2 combines with J gene TRBJ2-2; D is perhaps TRBD2 (6 bases). Germline V gene data show CDR1 as SGHTA and CDR2 as FQGNSA. The CDR3 is 14 residues long. Trimming left V 5 bases short and J 3 bases short, with 10 bases between. CDR3 residues: CASSRGGYTGELFF. The DNA for the CDR3 is TGTGCCAGCAGCCGAGGAGGGTACACCGGGGAGCTGTTTTTT.

This clone was detected only a few times. The chain uses TRBV5-5 and TRBJ2-3; no clear D gene. Trimming left V 0 bases short and J 0 bases short, with 11 bases between. This CDR3 contains 16 residues. CDR1 and CDR2 (germline): SGHKS, YYEKEE (reference sequence). The CDR3 bases are TGTGCCAGCAGCTTGGCTGGGCGCCTAAGCACAGATACGCAGTATTTT. Protein product: CASSLAGRLSTDTQYF.

The J gene is TRBJ2-6, the V gene TRBV14; 8 bases match TRBD1. The CDR3 has 18 amino acids. Germline CDR1 SGHDN, CDR2 FVKESK. J was trimmed by 0 bases and V by 3 bases; bases with no gene match: 7. CDR3: CASSHRQGKYSGANVLTF. In DNA form, the CDR3 reads TGTGCCAGCAGCCACAGACAGGGGAAATACTCTGGGGCCAACGTCCTGACTTTC.

The chain couples TRBV6-1 to TRBJ1-5; D is unresolved. The CDR3 consists of 10 residues. Trimming stripped 9 bases from V and 6 bases from J, with 6 bases between. Germline values: CDR1 MNHNS, CDR2 SASEGT. CDR3 sequence: CASGLQPQHF. The CDR3 DNA follows: TGTGCCAGTGGGCTTCAGCCCCAGCATTTT.

The chain carries TRBV6-5 and TRBJ1-2; 7 bases line up with TRBD1. CDR1 is MNHEY and CDR2 is SVGAGI in the germline V gene. V shed 2 bases, J shed 7 bases, and the junction held 10 bases outside the gene matches. This CDR3 comprises 15 residues. The CDR3 DNA is TGTGCCAGCAGTTACGGGCGTGGAGGGGGCCTTGGCTACACCTTC. Its translation: CASSYGRGGGLGYTF.

This CDR3 is CASSEQGLRTDTQYF. CDR3 nucleotide sequence: TGTGCCAGCAGTGAACAGGGGTTGCGGACAGATACGCAGTATTTT. The genes are TRBV6-1 and TRBJ2-3, with D perhaps matching TRBD1 (6 bases). V was cut by 2 bases and J by 3 bases, with 12 bases left in between. The CDR3 has 15 amino acids. Germline-derived CDR1 and CDR2 are MNHNS and SASEGT.

CDR3 nucleotide sequence: TGTGCCAGCAGCTCAGCGGCTAGCGGGAGTATGGTAGGGCAGTACTTC. Protein sequence: CASSSAASGSMVGQYF. The chain has TRBV7-6 and TRBJ2-7; 10 nucleotides line up with TRBD2. V lost 4 bases and J lost 9; bases outside the gene matches: 15. The CDR3 runs to 16 residues. Germline V gives CDR1 SGHVS, CDR2 FNYEAQ.

The chain couples TRBV5-1 to TRBJ2-4; TRBD1 might be the D (6 bases). The CDR3 covers 14 residues. Trimming left V 0 bases short and J 11 bases short, with 15 bases between. Germline CDR1 and CDR2: SGHRS and YFSETQ. DNA of the CDR3: TGCGCCAGCAGCTTGGACGGTCTAGGGGGTGTTCAGTACTTC. It is translated as CASSLDGLGGVQYF.

This clone was detected once. The CDR3 DNA is TGTGCCATCAAGGATTCCGGGACAGGCAATCAGCCCCAGCATTTT. Residues: CAIKDSGTGNQPQHF. The V call is TRBV10-3, the J call TRBJ1-5, with 7 nucleotides matching TRBD1. Germline trimming cut 7 bases from V and 2 bases from J; bases unmatched to any gene: 8. CDR1 ENHRY and CDR2 SYGVKD come from the germline V gene. This CDR3 has 15 residues.

The chain employs TRBV5-5 and TRBJ1-5; D unclear. Trimming removed 2 bases at V and 7 bases at J, with 7 bases between. Germline values: CDR1 SGHKS, CDR2 YYEKEE (reference sequence). The CDR3 runs 12 residues. In nucleotides, the CDR3 is TGTGCCAGCAGCTTCTTGGGCCAGCCCCAGCATTTT. Translating it yields CASSFLGQPQHF.

This chain uses TRBV7-2 with TRBJ1-2; D perhaps matches TRBD1 (6 bases). Looked up from germline, CDR1 is SGHTA and CDR2 is FQGNSA. V lost 5 bases to trimming and J lost 0 bases, with 16 bases between them. The CDR3 consists of 16 residues. CDR3 in amino acids: CASSLPRDIANYGYTF. In DNA form, the CDR3 reads TGTGCCAGCAGCCTGCCAAGGGACATAGCTAACTATGGCTACACCTTC.

The chain links TRBV19 to TRBJ1-1, with D unclear. V was shortened by 4 bases and J by 1 base, with 10 bases between the two germline ends. Germline CDR1 and CDR2: LNHDA and SQIVND (reference sequence). The CDR3 sequence is 14 residues long. The CDR3 DNA reads as TGTGCCAGTAGTACCGATCACAGGAACACTGAAGCTTTCTTT. Encoded protein: CASSTDHRNTEAFF.

V and J are TRBV9 and TRBJ1-1, with D perhaps matching TRBD1 (5 bases). The CDR3 covers 12 residues. Trimming removed 3 bases at V and 10 bases at J, with 13 bases between. Germline V gene lookup returns CDR1 SGDLS and CDR2 YYNGEE. The CDR3 region has the DNA TGTGCCAGCAGCGGCCCGGGGGACCTAGCTTTCTTT. Protein: CASSGPGDLAFF.

The chain is built from TRBV4-2 and TRBJ2-2; D gene unclear. Deletions cut 0 bases from V and 1 base from J, with 6 bases between. In germline, CDR1 is LGHNA, CDR2 YNFKEQ. CDR3 length: 15 residues. CDR3 loop: CASSQDPVNTGELFF. The CDR3 region has the DNA TGTGCCAGCAGCCAAGACCCGGTGAACACCGGGGAGCTGTTTTTT.

The chain uses TRBV11-2 and TRBJ2-3, with D possibly being TRBD1 (5 bases). The V and J ends lost 5 bases and 2 bases respectively, with 11 bases between them. This CDR3 comprises 14 residues. CDR1 SGHAT and CDR2 FQNNGV come from the germline V gene. The DNA for the CDR3 is TGTGCCAGCAGCACACAGGTTTACACAGATACGCAGTATTTT. Encoded protein: CASSTQVYTDTQYF.

The chain carries TRBV30 and TRBJ2-7, with a possible D match to TRBD2 (6 bases). This CDR3 comprises 20 residues. Germline V CDR1 and CDR2: GTSNPN, SVGIG (reference sequence). The V end lost 0 bases, the J end lost 5 bases, and 32 bases lay between the germline ends. The CDR3 loop is CAWSVGDRAGRGFGGNEQYF. In DNA, the CDR3 is TGTGCCTGGAGTGTAGGTGATCGGGCAGGGCGAGGGTTTGGGGGGAACGAGCAGTACTTC.

The chain recombines TRBV15 with TRBJ1-6, with unresolved D. V gave up 2 bases and J gave up 7 bases, with 6 bases separating them. The CDR3 is 13 amino acids. The germline V gene has CDR1 LNHNV and CDR2 YYDKDF (reference sequence). The CDR3 here is CATSRKQNSPLHF. The CDR3 nucleotides are TGTGCCACCAGCAGAAAACAGAATTCACCCCTCCACTTT.

This chain links TRBV30 with TRBJ1-4; unclear D gene. Germline V gene lookup returns CDR1 GTSNPN and CDR2 SVGIG (reference sequence). V shed 0 bases and J shed 5 bases, with 13 bases lying between them. The CDR3 spans 15 residues. The DNA of the CDR3 is TGTGCCTGGAGTGTAAGTGGGCTGACAAATGAAAAACTGTTTTTT. This translates into CAWSVSGLTNEKLFF.

This clone showed up just a few times. The CDR3 region has the DNA TGTGCCAGCAGCGCAGAACAGGGGACCTACAATGAGCAGTTCTTC. This translates into CASSAEQGTYNEQFF. V is TRBV9 and J is TRBJ2-1; TRBD1 agrees at 7 bases. This CDR3 region has 15 residues. Per germline, CDR1 SGDLS and CDR2 YYNGEE. Trimming cost V 3 bases and J 2 bases; bases outside gene matches: 5.